A selection of T cell receptor beta chains follows, all from one sample in a study of identical twins. TCRdb processed the 5' RACE reads anew with MiXCR; each CDR3 protein has one entry. Of approximately 600,000 distinct CDR3 sequences listed, under 8.5% are singletons. This sample also belongs to another study, concerning yellow fever vaccine responses in identical twins.

The sequenced sample consisted of PBMCs. The source of these receptors is a woman aged 18-30 years in good health. Both conserved end residues are part of each CDR3. A D gene is named only where the DNA matches it firmly. Size is stated for part of the rows, as once, few or many counts, or as a class when the clone is expanded.

j_call cdr3_length v_call clone_size d_call cdr3_aa cdr3_nt
TRBJ2-1 13 TRBV10-3 many NA CASRLGGFNEQFF TGTGCCAGCCGACTAGGGGGCTTCAATGAGCAGTTCTTC
TRBJ2-1 18 TRBV20-1 few TRBD2 CSARTSGVGAGARHEQFF TGCAGTGCTAGAACTTCCGGGGTAGGGGCGGGAGCTAGGCATGAGCAGTTCTTC
TRBJ2-1 14 TRBV24-1 many NA CATSDLRGENEQFF TGTGCCACCAGTGATTTGCGCGGGGAAAATGAGCAGTTCTTC
TRBJ2-1 13 TRBV12-3/TRBV12-4 many NA CASSSRGHNEQFF TGTGCCAGCAGTTCCCGGGGCCACAATGAGCAGTTCTTC
TRBJ2-1 18 TRBV7-4 NA TRBD2 CACSRRTSAPSSYNEQFF TGTGCCTGCAGCCGGAGGACTAGCGCCCCAAGCTCCTACAATGAGCAGTTCTTC
TRBJ1-4 11 TRBV12-3/TRBV12-4 NA NA CASSPGFKLFF TGTGCCAGCAGTCCCGGGTTTAAACTGTTTTTT
TRBJ1-1 12 TRBV7-9 many NA CASGRGATEAFF TGTGCCAGCGGCAGGGGTGCCACTGAAGCTTTCTTT
TRBJ1-1 12 TRBV10-1 few NA CASSESPGEAFF TGCGCCAGCAGTGAGTCACCAGGGGAAGCTTTCTTT
TRBJ1-6 16 TRBV20-1 few TRBD1 CSARARDRGSNSPLHF TGCAGTGCTAGAGCTCGGGACAGGGGTTCCAATTCACCCCTCCACTTT
TRBJ2-5 16 TRBV6-1 NA TRBD2 CASKGLAGVGGETQYF TGTGCCAGCAAAGGACTAGCGGGAGTAGGCGGAGAGACCCAGTACTTC
TRBJ2-7 20 TRBV5-4 few NA CASSFPSFVFGGKSSYEQYF TGTGCCAGCAGTTTTCCGTCCTTCGTTTTTGGCGGAAAAAGCTCCTACGAGCAGTACTTC
TRBJ2-1 15 TRBV10-3 many NA CAISERGKSYNEQFF TGTGCCATCAGTGAGAGGGGGAAGTCCTACAATGAGCAGTTCTTC
TRBJ2-2 14 TRBV12-3/TRBV12-4 many NA CASSFTGPAGELFF TGTGCCAGCAGTTTCACGGGACCGGCCGGGGAGCTGTTTTTT
TRBJ1-2 14 TRBV19 many NA CASSPGTTNYGYTF TGTGCCAGTAGCCCCGGAACGACTAACTATGGCTACACCTTC
TRBJ2-1 16 TRBV5-1 NA NA CASSLGRMGAGSEQFF TGCGCCAGCAGCTTGGGCCGCATGGGCGCAGGGAGTGAGCAGTTCTTC
TRBJ2-1 17 TRBV24-1 few TRBD2 CATSDFLGLAGGGEQFF TGTGCCACCAGTGATTTCCTGGGACTAGCGGGAGGAGGTGAGCAGTTCTTC
TRBJ2-1 16 TRBV4-2 many NA CASSQEGGESYNEQFF TGTGCCAGCAGCCAAGAAGGTGGGGAGTCCTACAATGAGCAGTTCTTC
TRBJ2-7 15 TRBV29-1 many TRBD2 CSVGLAGVQGLEQYF TGCAGCGTGGGACTAGCGGGAGTCCAGGGGCTCGAGCAGTACTTC
TRBJ2-2 16 TRBV12-5 NA TRBD2 CASGSLAGMNTGELFF TGTGCTAGTGGCTCATTAGCGGGTATGAACACCGGGGAGCTGTTTTTT
TRBJ2-2 15 TRBV5-1 NA NA CASSLSPPNTGELFF TGCGCCAGCAGCTTGAGCCCCCCGAACACCGGGGAGCTGTTTTTT
TRBJ2-1 15 TRBV5-1 many NA CASSSLGGPNNEQFF TGCGCCAGCAGCTCCCTCGGGGGGCCGAACAATGAGCAGTTCTTC
TRBJ1-1 12 TRBV9 few TRBD1 CASSRQGSEAFF TGTGCCAGCAGCAGACAGGGATCGGAAGCTTTCTTT
TRBJ2-1 18 TRBV28 few TRBD2 CASSWSGLAMSSYNEQFF TGTGCCAGCAGTTGGTCGGGACTAGCGATGAGCTCCTACAATGAGCAGTTCTTC
TRBJ2-7 15 TRBV6-1 many TRBD2 CASSGGTSGNYEQYF TGTGCCAGCAGTGGAGGGACTAGCGGAAACTACGAGCAGTACTTC
TRBJ1-5 13 TRBV10-3 few NA CAITDSPNQPQHF TGTGCCATCACCGACAGCCCAAATCAGCCCCAGCATTTT
TRBJ2-1 11 TRBV28 few TRBD2 CASRTGTRQFF TGTGCCAGCAGAACCGGGACTAGGCAGTTCTTC
TRBJ2-7 13 TRBV2 NA NA CASSERGVYEQYF TGTGCCAGCAGTGAAAGGGGGGTCTACGAGCAGTACTTC
TRBJ2-5 14 TRBV5-1 few TRBD1 CASSATGVQETQYF TGCGCCAGCAGCGCTACAGGGGTCCAAGAGACCCAGTACTTC
TRBJ1-1 16 TRBV7-6 many TRBD1 CASSPRTGRKSTEAFF TGTGCCAGCAGCCCTAGGACAGGGCGGAAGTCCACTGAAGCTTTCTTT
TRBJ1-4 13 TRBV2 many NA CASSEEGTGKLFF TGTGCCAGCAGTGAGGAGGGAACAGGAAAACTGTTTTTT
TRBJ2-2 15 TRBV14 NA NA CASSLGQGWTGELFF TGTGCCAGCAGCCTCGGCCAGGGGTGGACCGGGGAGCTGTTTTTT
TRBJ1-4 13 TRBV15 NA NA CATSRVQGEKLFF TGTGCCACCAGCAGAGTCCAGGGAGAAAAACTGTTTTTT
TRBJ1-4 16 TRBV5-4 many TRBD1 CASSLGGQGGREKLFF TGTGCCAGCAGCTTGGGCGGACAGGGGGGGCGCGAAAAACTGTTTTTT
TRBJ2-2 16 TRBV12-3/TRBV12-4 many TRBD1 CASSSMTGGYTGELFF TGTGCCAGCAGTTCCATGACAGGGGGCTACACCGGGGAGCTGTTTTTT
TRBJ1-2 17 TRBV20-1 NA NA CSASTGEGQTANYGYTF TGCAGTGCTAGCACGGGGGAAGGACAGACGGCTAACTATGGCTACACCTTC
TRBJ1-5 15 TRBV7-9 few TRBD1 CASSTGGTINQPQHF TGTGCCAGCAGCACAGGGGGTACGATCAATCAGCCCCAGCATTTT
TRBJ2-1 16 TRBV5-5 NA TRBD2 CASSLRLAGPYNEQFF TGTGCCAGCAGCTTGCGCCTAGCGGGCCCCTACAATGAGCAGTTCTTC
TRBJ1-5 15 TRBV5-1 NA TRBD1 CASSFTTGGDQPQHF TGCGCCAGCAGCTTCACAACAGGGGGCGATCAGCCCCAGCATTTT
TRBJ2-2 19 TRBV11-1 few TRBD2 CASSIGLAGGTPNTGELFF TGTGCCAGCAGCATAGGACTAGCGGGAGGAACACCGAACACCGGGGAGCTGTTTTTT
TRBJ1-4 15 TRBV7-2 NA NA CASSLLASFREKLFF TGTGCCAGCAGCTTGCTGGCCAGTTTCCGCGAAAAACTGTTTTTT
TRBJ2-3 16 TRBV6-4 few TRBD2 CASSRAAGGYTDTQYF TGTGCCAGCAGTCGGGCAGCGGGGGGTTACACAGATACGCAGTATTTT
TRBJ2-1 14 TRBV20-1 few NA CSARLAESYNEQFF TGCAGTGCTAGATTAGCGGAGTCCTACAATGAGCAGTTCTTC
TRBJ2-5 12 TRBV20-1 NA NA CSARTLQETQYF TGCAGTGCGAGGACATTACAAGAGACCCAGTACTTC
TRBJ2-5 14 TRBV24-1 NA NA CATSDGGPGKTQYF TGTGCCACCAGTGATGGGGGGCCGGGGAAGACCCAGTACTTC